Below, 4 T cell receptor beta chains from the same sample are listed, as sequenced in a study of cytomegalovirus exposure and HLA in healthy donors. PCR amplification relied on 60 Vbeta primers (plus 13 Jbeta primers). This table comes from immunoSEQ multiplex PCR, and its TCRdb copy is limited to in-frame clones, with some not included. The top ten clones hold 0.22% of a sample with about 200,000 clones, 65% to 80% of them seen once. The sample was PBMCs. The source of these receptors is a girl aged 2 to 10 in good health and CMV-seronegative.

Only a few counts were recorded for this clone. The genes are TRBV4-1 and TRBJ1-4; D remains ambiguous. CDR3 length: 13 residues. V was pared by 3 bases and J by 8 bases, with 10 bases between. CDR1 is MGHRA, CDR2 YSYEKL, per germline. In DNA form, the CDR3 reads TGCGCCAGCAGCCATGTCCTATCGGAAAAACTGTTTTTT. Translation gives CASSHVLSEKLFF.

The V call is TRBV27, the J call TRBJ1-1; 8 bases fit TRBD1. This CDR3 region has 15 residues. Germline V gene sequence: CDR1 MNHEY, CDR2 SMNVEV (reference sequence). The J segment lost 7 bases and the V segment lost 1 base, leaving 8 bases of the junction unmatched. The CDR3 is CASSLFPGGEVEAFF. DNA for the CDR3: TGTGCCAGCAGTTTATTCCCAGGGGGCGAAGTTGAAGCTTTCTTT.

This chain joins TRBV10-3 and TRBJ1-3; unclear D gene. This CDR3 is 15 amino acids long. The germline V gene has CDR1 ENHRY and CDR2 SYGVKD. V lost 6 bases to trimming and J lost 0 bases, with 12 bases between them. For the CDR3, the DNA is TGTGCCATCAGCAGAGACACAAACTCTGGAAACACCATATATTTT. It codes for CAISRDTNSGNTIYF.

On this clone: The sample has other DNA sequences that encode this CDR3 too. V and J are TRBV5-1 and TRBJ1-2; no clear D. The CDR3 runs to 14 residues. Germline V gene lookup returns CDR1 SGHRS and CDR2 YFSETQ. Trimming pared 0 bases from V and 0 bases from J, leaving 6 bases between. CDR3 nucleotide sequence: TGCGCCAGCAGCTTGGGCGCCTCTAACTATGGCTACACCTTC. It yields the protein CASSLGASNYGYTF.